This TCR beta chain was sequenced for a study of shared clonotypes between healthy human individuals. Only CD45RO-negative cells positively selected for CCR7 counted as naive CD8 cells, so terminally differentiated effector memory CD45RA+ cells were excluded. The CDR3 is 15 residues long. V was pared by 8 bases and J by 1 base, with 8 bases of the junction left unmatched. Per the germline V gene, CDR1 is MNHEY and CDR2 is SMNVEV (reference sequence). Data came from immunoSEQ multiplex PCR; TCRdb stores just in-frame clones and leaves some out. The sample shows about 2.1 million clones, approximately 94% of them seen only once.

This clonotype was obtained from a man aged 18 to 30 in good health. Some clones in this sample may be carry-over from other donors' samples. The sample consisted of naive CD8+ T cells from PBMCs. The V gene is TRBV27, the J gene TRBJ2-1, with TRBD2 identical over 7 bases. The CDR3 region has the DNA TGTGCCAGCCGCCTGGGGGGGAATTCCTACAATGAGCAGTTCTTC. As protein: CASRLGGNSYNEQFF.